This TCR beta chain was found in a study of blood T cells in healthy people across ages. There were healthy Caucasian individuals from Russia, aged roughly 6 to 90, serving as donors. This clonotype showed up just a few times. The authors ran a second PCR of about 7 to 11 cycles using a sample-barcoded 5' primer and a J-beta primer mix. Paired-end reads containing CDR3 totaled no fewer than 2.5 million for each sample. TCRdb re-called the 5' RACE reads through MiXCR, storing one row per CDR3 protein. The repertoire has about 640,000 distinct CDR3 sequences, 58% of them found once; the top ten carry 30% to 45%. The CDR3 is made up of 11 amino acids. With 6 bases removed from V and 1 base from J, the gap between germline ends came to 7 bases. Germline V lookup: CDR1 DFQATT, CDR2 SNEGSKA (reference sequence).

Sequenced material: blood. This sequence originates from a man aged 55 to 70 in good health. The rearrangement links TRBV20-1 to TRBJ2-7; D is uncertain. The CDR3 loop is CSAARSYEQYF. The CDR3 DNA is TGCAGTGCGGCGCGGTCCTACGAGCAGTACTTC.